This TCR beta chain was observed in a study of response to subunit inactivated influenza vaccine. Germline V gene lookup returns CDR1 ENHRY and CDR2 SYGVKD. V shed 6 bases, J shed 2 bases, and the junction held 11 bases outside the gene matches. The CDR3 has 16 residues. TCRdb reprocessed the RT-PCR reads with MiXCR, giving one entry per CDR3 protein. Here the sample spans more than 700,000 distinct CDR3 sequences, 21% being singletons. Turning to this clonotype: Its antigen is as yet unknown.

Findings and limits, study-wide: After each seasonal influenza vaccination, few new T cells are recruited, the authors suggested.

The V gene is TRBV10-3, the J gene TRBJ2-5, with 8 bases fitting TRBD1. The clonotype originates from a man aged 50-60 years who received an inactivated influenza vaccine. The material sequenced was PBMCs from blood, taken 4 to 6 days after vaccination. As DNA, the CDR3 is TGTGCCATCAGCGAAGACAGGGGACAACCTCAAGAGACCCAGTACTTC. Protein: CAISEDRGQPQETQYF.